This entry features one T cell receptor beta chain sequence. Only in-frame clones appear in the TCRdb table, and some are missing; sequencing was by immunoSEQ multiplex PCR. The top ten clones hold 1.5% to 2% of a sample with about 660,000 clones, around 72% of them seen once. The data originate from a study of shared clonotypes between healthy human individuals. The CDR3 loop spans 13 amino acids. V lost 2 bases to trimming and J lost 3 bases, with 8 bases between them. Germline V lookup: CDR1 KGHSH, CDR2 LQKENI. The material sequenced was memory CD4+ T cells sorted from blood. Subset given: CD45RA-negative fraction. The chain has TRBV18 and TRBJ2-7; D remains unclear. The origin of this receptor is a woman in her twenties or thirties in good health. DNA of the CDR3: TGTGCCAGCTCACCAGCAGGCCTCTACGAGCAGTACTTC. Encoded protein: CASSPAGLYEQYF.